The sequence of this TCR beta chain was determined in a study of STAT5B mutations in CD4+ large granular lymphocyte leukemia (dated by TCRdb to between 2020 and 2023). About the study as a whole: Among healthy controls, the CDR3 'QG' motif was associated with a particular HLA allele. The purity of purified fractions was confirmed by flow cytometry on FACSCanto II or FACSVerse to exceed 95% among lymphocytes. The study compared the TCRbeta repertoires of patients with CD4+ T-cell large granular lymphocyte leukemia against the TCRbeta repertoires of healthy blood donors.

The immunoSEQ assay at survey resolution was applied to genomic DNA for sequencing of TCRbeta rearrangements. Under the source paper's analysis protocol: In the TCR sequencing data, the smallest productive clonotype frequency that could be detected was 2.59 x 10-5. Only productive TCRbeta rearrangements, meaning sequences that were complete and in-frame, were kept for the analyses. Sample clonality was computed as Simpson clonality in the immunoSEQ Analyzer version 3.0. Clones were grouped by frequency into very rare, small, medium, large (1-20%) or hyperexpanded (>20%) categories. Generation probabilities were estimated with OLGA 1.2.3, V-gene circos plots were made with VDJtools, specificities were searched in VDJdb, and CDR3 motifs were identified with GLIPH. TCRdb carries this immuneACCESS record with in-frame sequences only. Its versions omit some clonotypes, under half of them owing to an unresolved V gene in the studies checked, with the rest unexplained. V and J calls and clone size are as listed in that table; D and trimming were resolved from the DNA. This sample lists roughly 41,000 clones; around 72% were detected once. The top ten clonotypes cover less than 0.7% of the sample.

Buffy coats from 30 to 40 blood donors, supplied by the Finnish Red Cross blood service, were used as healthy controls. All TCR-sequenced material derived from peripheral blood: patient blood samples and healthy donor buffy coats. Peripheral blood mononuclear cells were isolated by Ficoll-Hypaque gradient centrifugation. CD4+ cells were magnetically purified from the buffy coats of healthy controls. The Gentra Puregene Cell and Tissue kit was used for genomic DNA extraction, and quantification was performed on a Qubit 2.0 fluorometer. As for this clone: What antigen it recognizes has not been identified. Per-base qualities were not stored, and no clone one base away is much larger.

What the authors observed across the whole study: Data were not HLA-matched; higher clonality in CD4+ versus CD8+ T-LGLL could reflect the relatively small sample size. Each patient's main leukemic clonotypes were private, but 25% of these clonotypes showed up at low frequency in the non-leukemic repertoires of other patients. CD4-sorted patient repertoires appeared more clonal than healthy CD4+ repertoires, and this difference persisted after removing the putative leukemic clones. TRBV06-family usage was enriched among the top patient clones (8/27) compared with healthy controls (2/35).

Per the germline V gene, SGHAT is the CDR1 and FQNNGV is the CDR2. Taken from cysteine to phenylalanine, the CDR3 has 15 residues. Kept here is only the CDR3 DNA, which spans 45 bases and is read in frame from base 1. Unmatched junction bases come to 4, with V trimmed by 3 bases and J by 0 bases. Here the chain combines TRBV11-2 and TRBJ2-7, with 8 bases matching TRBD2. Sequencing used CD4+ T cells from blood buffy coats. This clonotype was obtained from a human donor in good health. At the DNA level, the sequence is TGTGCCAGCAGCTTTAGCGGGACCTACTCCTACGAGCAGTACTTC. Translated, it gives CASSFSGTYSYEQYF. The full variable domain, completed from the reference TRBV11-2 and TRBJ2-7 proteins outside the CDR3, reads EAGVAQSPRYKIIEKRQSVAFWCNPISGHATLYWYQQILGQGPKLLIQFQNNGVVDDSQLPKDRFSAERLKGVDSTLKIQPAKLEDSAVYLCASSFSGTYSYEQYFGPGTRLTVT.